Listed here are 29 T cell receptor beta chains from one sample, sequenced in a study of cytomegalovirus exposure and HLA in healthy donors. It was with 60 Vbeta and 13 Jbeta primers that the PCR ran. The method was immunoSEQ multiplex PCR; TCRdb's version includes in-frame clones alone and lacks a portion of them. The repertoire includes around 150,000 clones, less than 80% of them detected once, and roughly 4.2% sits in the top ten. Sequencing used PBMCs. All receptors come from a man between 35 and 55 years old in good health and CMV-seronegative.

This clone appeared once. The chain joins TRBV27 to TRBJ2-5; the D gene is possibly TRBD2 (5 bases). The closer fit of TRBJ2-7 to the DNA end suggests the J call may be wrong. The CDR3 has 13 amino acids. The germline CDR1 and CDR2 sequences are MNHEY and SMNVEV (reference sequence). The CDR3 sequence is CASSYGGSYEQYF. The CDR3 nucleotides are TGTGCCAGCAGTTATGGAGGCTCCTACGAGCAGTACTTC.

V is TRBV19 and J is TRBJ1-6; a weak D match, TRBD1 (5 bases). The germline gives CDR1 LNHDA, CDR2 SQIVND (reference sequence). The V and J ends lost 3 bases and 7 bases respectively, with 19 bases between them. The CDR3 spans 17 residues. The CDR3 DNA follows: TGTGCCAGTAGTATCTCGAGCTGGACACCGCAAAATTCACCCCTCCACTTT. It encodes CASSISSWTPQNSPLHF.

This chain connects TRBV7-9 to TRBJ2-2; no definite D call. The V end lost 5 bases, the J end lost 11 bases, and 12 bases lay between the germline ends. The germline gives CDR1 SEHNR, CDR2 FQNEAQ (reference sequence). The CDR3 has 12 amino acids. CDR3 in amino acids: CASSPSGVELFF. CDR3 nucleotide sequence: TGTGCCAGCAGCCCCTCGGGTGTTGAGCTGTTTTTT.

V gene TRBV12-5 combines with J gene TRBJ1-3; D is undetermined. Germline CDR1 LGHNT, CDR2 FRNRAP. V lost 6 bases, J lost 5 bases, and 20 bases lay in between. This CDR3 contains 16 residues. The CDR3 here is CASGTLPSEFRNTIYF. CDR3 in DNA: TGTGCTAGTGGCACCCTACCATCCGAATTTCGAAACACCATATATTTT.

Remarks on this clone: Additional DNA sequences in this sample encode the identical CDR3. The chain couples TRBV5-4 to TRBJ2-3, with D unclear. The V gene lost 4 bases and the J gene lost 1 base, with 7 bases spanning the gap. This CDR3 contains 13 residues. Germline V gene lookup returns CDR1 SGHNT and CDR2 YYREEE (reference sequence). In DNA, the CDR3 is TGTGCCAGCAGCCTAGGCGGCACAGATACGCAGTATTTT. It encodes CASSLGGTDTQYF. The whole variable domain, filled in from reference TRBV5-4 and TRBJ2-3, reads ETGVTQSPTHLIKTRGQQVTLRCSSQSGHNTVSWYQQALGQGPQFIFQYYREEENGRGNFPPRFSGLQFPNYSSELNVNALELDDSALYLCASSLGGTDTQYFGPGTRLTVL.

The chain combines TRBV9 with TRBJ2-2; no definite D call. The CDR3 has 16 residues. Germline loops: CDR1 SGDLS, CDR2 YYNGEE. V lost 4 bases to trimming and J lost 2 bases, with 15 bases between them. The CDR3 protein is CASSPPRISNTGELFF. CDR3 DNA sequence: TGTGCCAGCAGCCCTCCTCGAATTAGCAACACCGGGGAGCTGTTTTTT.

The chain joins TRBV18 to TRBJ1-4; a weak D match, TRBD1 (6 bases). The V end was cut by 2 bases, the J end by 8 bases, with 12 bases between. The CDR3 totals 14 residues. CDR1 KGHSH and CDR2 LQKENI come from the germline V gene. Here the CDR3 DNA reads TGTGCCAGCTCACCAGTACAGGGACCAGAAAAACTGTTTTTT. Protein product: CASSPVQGPEKLFF. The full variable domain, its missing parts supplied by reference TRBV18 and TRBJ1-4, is NAGVMQNPRHLVRRRGQEARLRCSPMKGHSHVYWYRQLPEEGLKFMVYLQKENIIDESGMPKERFSAEFPKEGPSILRIQQVVRGDSAAYFCASSPVQGPEKLFFGSGTQLSVL.

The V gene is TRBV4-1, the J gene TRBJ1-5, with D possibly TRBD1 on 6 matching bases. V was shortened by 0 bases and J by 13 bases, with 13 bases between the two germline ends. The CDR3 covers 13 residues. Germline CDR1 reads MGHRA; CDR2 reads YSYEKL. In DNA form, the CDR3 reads TGCGCCAGCAGCCAAGAAGTTGGGGGCCCACAGCATTTT. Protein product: CASSQEVGGPQHF.

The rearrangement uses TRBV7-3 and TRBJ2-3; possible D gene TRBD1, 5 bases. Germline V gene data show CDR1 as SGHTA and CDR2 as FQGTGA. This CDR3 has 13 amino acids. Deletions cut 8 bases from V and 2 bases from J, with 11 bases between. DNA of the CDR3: TGTGCCAGCCAAAGACAGCCCACAGATACGCAGTATTTT. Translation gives CASQRQPTDTQYF.

In DNA form, the CDR3 reads TGTGCCAGCAGTTTACACGCGGACAGGGACTATGGCTACACCTTC. Amino acids: CASSLHADRDYGYTF. This rearrangement joins TRBV27 to TRBJ1-2; 8 nucleotides match TRBD1. Germline V gene lookup returns CDR1 MNHEY and CDR2 SMNVEV (reference sequence). The CDR3 runs 15 residues. The ends lost 2 bases at V and 3 bases at J; junction bases unmatched: 5.

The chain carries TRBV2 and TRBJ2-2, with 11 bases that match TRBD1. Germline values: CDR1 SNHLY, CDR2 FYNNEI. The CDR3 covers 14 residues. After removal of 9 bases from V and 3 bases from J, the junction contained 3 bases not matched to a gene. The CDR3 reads CARDRGLDTGELFF. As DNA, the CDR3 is TGTGCCAGGGACAGGGGGCTTGACACCGGGGAGCTGTTTTTT.

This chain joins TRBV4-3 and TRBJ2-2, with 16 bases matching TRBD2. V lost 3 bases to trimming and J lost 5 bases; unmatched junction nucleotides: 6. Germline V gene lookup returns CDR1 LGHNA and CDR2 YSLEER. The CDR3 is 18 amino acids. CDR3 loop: CASSHEGTSGGGTGELFF. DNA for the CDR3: TGCGCCAGCAGCCATGAAGGGACTAGCGGGGGGGGTACCGGGGAGCTGTTTTTT.

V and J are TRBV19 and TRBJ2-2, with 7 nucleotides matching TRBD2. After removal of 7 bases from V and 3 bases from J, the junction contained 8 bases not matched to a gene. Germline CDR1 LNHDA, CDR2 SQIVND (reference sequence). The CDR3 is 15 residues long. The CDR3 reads CASTIRDYDTGELFF. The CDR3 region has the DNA TGTGCCAGTACCATCCGGGACTATGACACCGGGGAGCTGTTTTTT.

The CDR3 spells CASSLNRDSPLHF. The CDR3 DNA follows: TGTGCCAGCAGCTTGAACAGGGATTCACCCCTCCACTTT. The chain is built from TRBV7-6 and TRBJ1-6; a possible D gene is TRBD1 (6 bases). Looked up from germline, CDR1 is SGHVS and CDR2 is FNYEAQ. V was trimmed by 3 bases and J by 8 bases, leaving 8 bases between them. CDR3 length: 13 residues.

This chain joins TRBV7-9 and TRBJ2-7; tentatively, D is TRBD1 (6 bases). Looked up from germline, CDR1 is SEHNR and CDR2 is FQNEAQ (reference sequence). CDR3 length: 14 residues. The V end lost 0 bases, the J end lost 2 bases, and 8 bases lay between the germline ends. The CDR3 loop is CASSLADRTYEQYF. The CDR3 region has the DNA TGTGCCAGCAGCTTAGCTGACAGGACCTACGAGCAGTACTTC.

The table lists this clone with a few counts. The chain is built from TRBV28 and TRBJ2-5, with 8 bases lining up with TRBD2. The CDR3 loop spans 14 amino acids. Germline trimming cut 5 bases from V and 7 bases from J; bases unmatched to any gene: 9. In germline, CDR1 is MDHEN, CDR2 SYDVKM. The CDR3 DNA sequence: TGTGCCAGCAGTGTCCCCGGGACTAGAAGGACCCAGTACTTC. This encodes CASSVPGTRRTQYF.

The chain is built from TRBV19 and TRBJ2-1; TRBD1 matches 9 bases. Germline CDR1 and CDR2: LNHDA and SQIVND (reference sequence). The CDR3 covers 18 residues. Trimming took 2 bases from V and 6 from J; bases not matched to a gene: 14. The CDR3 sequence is CASSIRLDRGLFRNEQFF. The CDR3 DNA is TGTGCCAGTAGTATACGGTTGGACAGGGGACTATTTCGCAATGAGCAGTTCTTC.

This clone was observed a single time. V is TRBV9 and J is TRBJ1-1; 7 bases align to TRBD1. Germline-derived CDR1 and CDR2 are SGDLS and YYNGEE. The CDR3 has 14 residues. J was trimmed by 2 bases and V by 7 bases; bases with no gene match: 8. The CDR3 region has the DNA TGTGCCAGCGGAGGGGGACAGTCTAACACTGAAGCTTTCTTT. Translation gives CASGGGQSNTEAFF.

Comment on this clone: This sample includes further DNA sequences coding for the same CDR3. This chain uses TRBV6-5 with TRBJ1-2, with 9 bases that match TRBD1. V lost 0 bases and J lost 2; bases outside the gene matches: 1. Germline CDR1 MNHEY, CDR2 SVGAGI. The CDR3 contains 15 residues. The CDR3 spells CASSYSTGGNYGYTF. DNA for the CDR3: TGTGCCAGCAGTTACTCGACAGGGGGAAACTATGGCTACACCTTC.

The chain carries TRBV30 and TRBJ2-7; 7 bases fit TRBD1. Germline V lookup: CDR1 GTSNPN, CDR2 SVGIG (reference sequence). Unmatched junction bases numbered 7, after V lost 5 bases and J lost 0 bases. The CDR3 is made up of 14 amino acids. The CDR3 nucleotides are TGTGCCTGGTCCGACAGGGCCAGCTCCTACGAGCAGTACTTC. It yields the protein CAWSDRASSYEQYF.

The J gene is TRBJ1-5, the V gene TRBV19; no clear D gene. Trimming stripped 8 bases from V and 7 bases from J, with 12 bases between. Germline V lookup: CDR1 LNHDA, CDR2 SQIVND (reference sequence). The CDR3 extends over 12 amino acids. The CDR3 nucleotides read TGTGCCAGTGGACTTTTGGGGCAGCCCCAGCATTTT. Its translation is CASGLLGQPQHF.

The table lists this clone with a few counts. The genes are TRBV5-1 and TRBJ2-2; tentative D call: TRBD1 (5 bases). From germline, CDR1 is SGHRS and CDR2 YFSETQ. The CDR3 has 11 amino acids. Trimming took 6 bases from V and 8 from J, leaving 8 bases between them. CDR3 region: CASTTEGELFF. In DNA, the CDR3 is TGCGCCAGCACGACAGAGGGGGAGCTGTTTTTT.

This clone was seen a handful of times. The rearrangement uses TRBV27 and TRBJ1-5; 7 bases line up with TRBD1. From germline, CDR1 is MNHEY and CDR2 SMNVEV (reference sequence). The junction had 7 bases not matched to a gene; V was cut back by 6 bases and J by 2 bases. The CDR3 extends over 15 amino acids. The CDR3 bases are TGTGCCAGCAGCCAAGGGGGCTCGGGCAATCAGCCCCAGCATTTT. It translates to CASSQGGSGNQPQHF.

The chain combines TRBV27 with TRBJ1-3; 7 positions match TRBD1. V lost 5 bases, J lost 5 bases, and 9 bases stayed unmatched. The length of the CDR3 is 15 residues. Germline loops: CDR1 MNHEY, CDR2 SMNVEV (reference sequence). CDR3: CASSPQGQSRNTIYF. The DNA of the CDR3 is TGTGCCAGCAGTCCCCAGGGACAGTCCAGAAACACCATATATTTT.

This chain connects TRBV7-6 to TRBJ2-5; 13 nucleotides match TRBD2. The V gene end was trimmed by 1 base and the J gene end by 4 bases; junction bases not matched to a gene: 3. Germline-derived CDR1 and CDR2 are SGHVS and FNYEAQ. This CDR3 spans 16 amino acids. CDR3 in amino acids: CASSLGLAGGGETQYF. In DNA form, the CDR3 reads TGTGCCAGCAGCTTAGGACTAGCGGGGGGTGGAGAGACCCAGTACTTC.

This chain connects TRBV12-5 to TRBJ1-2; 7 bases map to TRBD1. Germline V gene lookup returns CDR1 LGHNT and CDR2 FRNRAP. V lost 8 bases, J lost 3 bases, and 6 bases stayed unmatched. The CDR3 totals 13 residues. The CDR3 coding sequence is TGTGCTAGTTCGGCCGGGACAGACTATGGCTACACCTTC. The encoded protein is CASSAGTDYGYTF. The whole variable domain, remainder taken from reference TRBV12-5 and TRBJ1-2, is DARVTQTPRHKVTEMGQEVTMRCQPILGHNTVFWYRQTMMQGLELLAYFRNRAPLDDSGMPKDRFSAEMPDATLATLKIQPSEPRDSAVYFCASSAGTDYGYTFGSGTRLTVV.

The CDR3 DNA is TGTGCCAGCAGCTTGGTGGACAGGGTACGGGAGCAGTACTTC. Amino acid sequence: CASSLVDRVREQYF. The chain links TRBV5-4 to TRBJ2-7; the match to TRBD1 covers 8 bases. CDR3 length: 14 residues. With 0 bases clipped from V and 7 bases from J, the junction kept 6 bases outside the gene matches. In germline, CDR1 is SGHNT, CDR2 YYREEE (reference sequence).

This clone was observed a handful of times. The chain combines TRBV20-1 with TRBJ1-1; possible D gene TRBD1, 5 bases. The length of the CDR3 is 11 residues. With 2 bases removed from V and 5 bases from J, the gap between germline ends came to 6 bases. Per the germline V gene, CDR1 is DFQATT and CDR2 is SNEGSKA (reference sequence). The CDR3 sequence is CSARQGTEAFF. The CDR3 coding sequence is TGCAGTGCTAGACAGGGAACTGAAGCTTTCTTT.

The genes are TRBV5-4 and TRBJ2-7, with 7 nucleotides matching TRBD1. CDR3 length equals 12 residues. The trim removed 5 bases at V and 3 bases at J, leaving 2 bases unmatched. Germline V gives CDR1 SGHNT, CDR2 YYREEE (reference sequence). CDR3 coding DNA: TGTGCCAGCAGAAGGGACAGCTACGAGCAGTACTTC. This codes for CASRRDSYEQYF.